What follows are 16 T cell receptor beta chains derived from one specimen sequenced in a study of shared clonotypes between healthy human individuals. Generated by immunoSEQ multiplex PCR, the TCRdb table keeps only in-frame clones and is missing some. The sample yields hundreds of thousands of clones, about three quarters seen once. The specimen sequenced was memory CD4+ T cells sorted from blood. Subset: CD45RA-negative fraction. These receptors all come from a young woman in good health.

The chain has TRBV5-4 and TRBJ1-2; TRBD1 matches 10 bases. V shed 5 bases and J 2 bases; nucleotides not matched to a gene: 6. The germline V gene encodes CDR1 SGHNT and CDR2 YYREEE (reference sequence). The length of the CDR3 is 15 residues. This CDR3 is CASSSPGQGNYGYTF. The CDR3 nucleotides read TGTGCCAGCAGTTCGCCGGGACAGGGGAACTATGGCTACACCTTC. Full variable domain (remainder filled in from reference TRBV5-4 and TRBJ1-2): ETGVTQSPTHLIKTRGQQVTLRCSSQSGHNTVSWYQQALGQGPQFIFQYYREEENGRGNFPPRFSGLQFPNYSSELNVNALELDDSALYLCASSSPGQGNYGYTFGSGTRLTVV.

This clone has more than one count but fewer than ten. The V gene is TRBV7-6, the J gene TRBJ2-7; D may be TRBD2 (5 bases). From germline, CDR1 is SGHVS and CDR2 FNYEAQ. The CDR3 has 16 residues. V lost 1 base to trimming and J lost 2 bases, with 15 bases between them. The CDR3 sequence: CASSLDRAAAAYEQYF. The CDR3 region has the DNA TGTGCCAGCAGCTTAGATCGAGCGGCAGCGGCCTACGAGCAGTACTTC.

The chain joins TRBV6-1 to TRBJ2-5; D not resolved. Germline CDR1 and CDR2: MNHNS and SASEGT. Trimming took off 1 base at V and 0 bases at J, with 6 bases between the two ends. This CDR3 spans 14 amino acids. The chain's CDR3 is CASSEGRDQETQYF. For the CDR3, the DNA is TGTGCCAGCAGTGAAGGAAGGGACCAAGAGACCCAGTACTTC.

The rearrangement links TRBV5-4 to TRBJ2-5, with D unresolved. CDR1 SGHNT and CDR2 YYREEE come from the germline V gene (reference sequence). The CDR3 loop spans 13 amino acids. The germline V and J ends were trimmed by 4 bases and 4 bases, with 11 bases remaining between them. This CDR3 is CASSTALRETQYF. CDR3 in DNA: TGTGCCAGCAGCACGGCCCTCCGAGAGACCCAGTACTTC. Full variable domain (outside the CDR3, taken from reference TRBV5-4 and TRBJ2-5): ETGVTQSPTHLIKTRGQQVTLRCSSQSGHNTVSWYQQALGQGPQFIFQYYREEENGRGNFPPRFSGLQFPNYSSELNVNALELDDSALYLCASSTALRETQYFGPGTRLLVL.

The chain carries TRBV7-8 and TRBJ1-2, with unresolved D. The CDR3 length is 13 residues. In germline, CDR1 is SGHVS, CDR2 FQNEAQ. V was shortened by 0 bases and J by 4 bases, with 6 bases between the two germline ends. CDR3 amino acids: CASSLADGYGYTF. In DNA form, the CDR3 reads TGTGCCAGCAGCTTAGCGGACGGCTATGGCTACACCTTC.

This chain connects TRBV6-5 to TRBJ1-2; maybe TRBD1 (6 bases). CDR1 is MNHEY, CDR2 SVGAGI, per germline. This CDR3 comprises 14 residues. Trimming removed 0 bases at V and 4 bases at J, with 9 bases between. In DNA form, the CDR3 reads TGTGCCAGCAGTTACTCGGGGGGGCCCTATGGCTACACCTTC. This codes for CASSYSGGPYGYTF.

The chain carries TRBV19 and TRBJ2-6, with D tentatively TRBD2 (5 bases). Germline loops: CDR1 LNHDA, CDR2 SQIVND (reference sequence). CDR3 length: 13 amino acids. The V end was cut by 7 bases, the J end by 5 bases, with 9 bases between. The CDR3 region is CASTPSWANVLTF. The CDR3 bases are TGTGCCAGTACCCCTAGCTGGGCCAACGTCCTGACTTTC.

The chain is built from TRBV18 and TRBJ2-7, with 7 bases identical to TRBD1. Losses at the gene ends were 1 base for V and 3 bases for J; bases not matched to a gene: 3. This CDR3 has 14 residues. Germline CDR1 KGHSH, CDR2 LQKENI. The CDR3 spells CASSPLGQSYEQYF. CDR3 bases: TGTGCCAGCTCACCACTGGGACAGAGCTACGAGCAGTACTTC. Using reference TRBV18 and TRBJ2-7 for the parts outside the CDR3, the full variable domain is NAGVMQNPRHLVRRRGQEARLRCSPMKGHSHVYWYRQLPEEGLKFMVYLQKENIIDESGMPKERFSAEFPKEGPSILRIQQVVRGDSAAYFCASSPLGQSYEQYFGPGTRLTVT.

As regards this clone: This sample includes further DNA sequences coding for the same CDR3. The rearrangement uses TRBV9 and TRBJ2-5, with no clear D. Germline CDR1 is SGDLS and CDR2 is YYNGEE. Trimming took 2 bases from V and 1 from J, leaving 6 bases between them. The CDR3 has 13 residues. CDR3 loop: CASSVGFQETQYF. The CDR3 nucleotides are TGTGCCAGCAGCGTCGGGTTCCAAGAGACCCAGTACTTC.

The CDR3 DNA reads TGTGCCAGCAGCTTTCGTCAGGGCTCGCCTGAAGCTTTCTTT. It translates to CASSFRQGSPEAFF. The chain has TRBV5-6 and TRBJ1-1, with a tentative D call TRBD1 (5 bases). Trimming stripped 2 bases from V and 6 bases from J, with 14 bases between. Germline V lookup: CDR1 SGHDT, CDR2 YYEEEE. This CDR3 spans 14 amino acids.

This clone has only one observation. The gene calls are TRBV7-8 and TRBJ2-7, with a tentative D call TRBD1 (5 bases). The CDR3 has 14 residues. Germline assignment: CDR1 SGHVS and CDR2 FQNEAQ. Trimming took 2 bases from V and 2 from J, leaving 10 bases between them. CDR3 in DNA: TGTGCCAGCAGCTTACGAGACAGTCCCTACGAGCAGTACTTC. It translates to CASSLRDSPYEQYF.

The J gene is TRBJ2-2, the V gene TRBV10-1; TRBD2 agrees at 9 bases. Per the germline V gene, CDR1 is WNHNN and CDR2 is SYGVQD (reference sequence). The CDR3 extends over 17 amino acids. Trimming removed 2 bases from V and 3 bases from J; junction bases left unmatched: 7. Written as DNA, the CDR3 is TGCGCCAGCAGTGAGGTTAGCGGGAGAAGAGACACCGGGGAGCTGTTTTTT. It is translated as CASSEVSGRRDTGELFF.

The chain carries TRBV5-4 and TRBJ1-2, with 7 bases aligning to TRBD1. The CDR3 has 13 residues. V shed 0 bases, J shed 8 bases, and the junction held 4 bases outside the gene matches. Germline-derived CDR1 and CDR2 are SGHNT and YYREEE (reference sequence). CDR3 DNA: TGTGCCAGCAGCTTGGAACAGGGGAAAGGCTACACCTTC. This codes for CASSLEQGKGYTF. The whole variable domain, remainder taken from reference TRBV5-4 and TRBJ1-2, is ETGVTQSPTHLIKTRGQQVTLRCSSQSGHNTVSWYQQALGQGPQFIFQYYREEENGRGNFPPRFSGLQFPNYSSELNVNALELDDSALYLCASSLEQGKGYTFGSGTRLTVV.

The rearrangement links TRBV7-9 to TRBJ2-7, with 9 bases matching TRBD1. This CDR3 is built from 16 residues. V trimming: 3 bases; J trimming: 5 bases; junction bases outside the gene matches: 11. In germline, CDR1 is SEHNR, CDR2 FQNEAQ (reference sequence). The CDR3: CASSFNTGTGRNEQYF. CDR3 nucleotide sequence: TGTGCCAGCAGCTTTAATACCGGGACAGGGCGCAACGAGCAGTACTTC.

This clone was observed a single time. This rearrangement joins TRBV7-9 to TRBJ2-5; TRBD2 matches at 11 bases. The ends lost 6 bases at V and 2 bases at J; junction bases unmatched: 5. The CDR3 runs 15 residues. From germline, CDR1 is SEHNR and CDR2 FQNEAQ (reference sequence). In DNA, the CDR3 is TGTGCCAGCAGAGGGACTAGCGGAGTACAAGAGACCCAGTACTTC. Its translation is CASRGTSGVQETQYF.

Only a few counts were recorded for this clone. The chain combines TRBV7-2 with TRBJ1-4; possibly TRBD1 for D (5 bases). This CDR3 is built from 14 residues. The germline V and J ends were trimmed by 3 bases and 10 bases, with 15 bases remaining between them. Germline V CDR1 and CDR2: SGHTA, FQGNSA. CDR3 nucleotides: TGTGCCAGCAGCTTCAAAGGGGTTAGCGGAAAACTGTTTTTT. It specifies CASSFKGVSGKLFF.